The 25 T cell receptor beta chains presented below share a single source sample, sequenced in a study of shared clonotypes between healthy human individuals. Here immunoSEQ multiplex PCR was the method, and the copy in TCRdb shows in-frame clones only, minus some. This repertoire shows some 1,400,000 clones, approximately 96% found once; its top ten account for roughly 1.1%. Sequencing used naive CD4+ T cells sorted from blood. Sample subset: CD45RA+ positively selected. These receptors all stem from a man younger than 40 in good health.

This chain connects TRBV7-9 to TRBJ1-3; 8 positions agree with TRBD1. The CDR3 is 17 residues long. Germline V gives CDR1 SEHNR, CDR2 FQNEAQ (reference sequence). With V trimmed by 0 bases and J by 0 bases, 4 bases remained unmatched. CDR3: CASSLAGTGGSGNTIYF. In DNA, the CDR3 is TGTGCCAGCAGCTTAGCCGGGACAGGAGGCTCTGGAAACACCATATATTTT.

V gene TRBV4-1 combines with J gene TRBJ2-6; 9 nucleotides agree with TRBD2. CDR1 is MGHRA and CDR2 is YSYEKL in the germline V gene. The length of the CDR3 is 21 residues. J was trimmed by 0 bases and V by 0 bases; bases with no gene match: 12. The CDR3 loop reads CASSQDKGFSSGSSGANVLTF. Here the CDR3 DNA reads TGCGCCAGCAGCCAAGATAAGGGATTCAGTAGCGGGAGCTCTGGGGCCAACGTCCTGACTTTC.

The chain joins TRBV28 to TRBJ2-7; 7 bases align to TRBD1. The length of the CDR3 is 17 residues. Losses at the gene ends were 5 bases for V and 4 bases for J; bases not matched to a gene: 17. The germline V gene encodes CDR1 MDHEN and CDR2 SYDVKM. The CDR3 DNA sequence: TGTGCCAGCAGTCCCTCCCCGACCGGGACAGCTCTGTACGAGCAGTACTTC. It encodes CASSPSPTGTALYEQYF.

The CDR3 coding sequence is TGTGCCAGCAGCTTGGTGGCATCCAGCTCTGGGGCCAACGTCCTGACTTTC. Translating gives CASSLVASSSGANVLTF. The chain has TRBV5-5 and TRBJ2-6; D uncertain. Trimming took 0 bases from V and 0 from J, leaving 10 bases between them. Germline V gene lookup returns CDR1 SGHKS and CDR2 YYEKEE (reference sequence). The CDR3 is 17 amino acids.

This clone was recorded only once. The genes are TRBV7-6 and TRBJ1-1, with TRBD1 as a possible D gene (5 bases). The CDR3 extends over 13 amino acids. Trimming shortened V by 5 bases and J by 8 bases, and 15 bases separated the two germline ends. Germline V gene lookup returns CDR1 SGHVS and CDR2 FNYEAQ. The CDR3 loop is CASSQDEGREAFF. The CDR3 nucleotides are TGTGCCAGCAGCCAGGATGAGGGGCGAGAAGCTTTCTTT. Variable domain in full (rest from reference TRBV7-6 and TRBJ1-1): GAGVSQSPRYKVTKRGQDVALRCDPISGHVSLYWYRQALGQGPEFLTYFNYEAQQDKSGLPNDRFSAERPEGSISTLTIQRTEQRDSAMYRCASSQDEGREAFFGQGTRLTVV.

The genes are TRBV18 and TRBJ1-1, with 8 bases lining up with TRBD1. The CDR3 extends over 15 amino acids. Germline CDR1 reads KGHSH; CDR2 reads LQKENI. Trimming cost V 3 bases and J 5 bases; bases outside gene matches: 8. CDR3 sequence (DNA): TGTGCCAGCTCACCTCAGGGGGCGTCGGGGACTGAAGCTTTCTTT. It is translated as CASSPQGASGTEAFF. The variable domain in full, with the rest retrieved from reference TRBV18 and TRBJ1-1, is NAGVMQNPRHLVRRRGQEARLRCSPMKGHSHVYWYRQLPEEGLKFMVYLQKENIIDESGMPKERFSAEFPKEGPSILRIQQVVRGDSAAYFCASSPQGASGTEAFFGQGTRLTVV.

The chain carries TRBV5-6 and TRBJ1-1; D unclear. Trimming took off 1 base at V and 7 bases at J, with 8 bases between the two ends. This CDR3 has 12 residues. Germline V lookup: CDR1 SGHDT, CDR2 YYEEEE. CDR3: CASSLRLNEAFF. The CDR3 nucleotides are TGTGCCAGCAGCTTGAGGTTGAATGAAGCTTTCTTT.

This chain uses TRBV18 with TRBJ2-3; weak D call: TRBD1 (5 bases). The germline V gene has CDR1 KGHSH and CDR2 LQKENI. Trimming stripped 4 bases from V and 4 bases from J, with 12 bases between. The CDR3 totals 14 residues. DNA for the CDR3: TGTGCCAGCTCACAGCATCAGGGTCCAGATACGCAGTATTTT. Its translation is CASSQHQGPDTQYF.

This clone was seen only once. CDR3 in DNA: TGTGCCAGCGTGGGTCTCAGTGTCAGCTCTGGAAACACCATATATTTT. Amino acid sequence: CASVGLSVSSGNTIYF. J is TRBJ1-3 and V is TRBV7-2; D gene ambiguous. The CDR3 is 16 residues long. V lost 8 bases and J lost 0, with 17 bases in between. Germline V gene lookup returns CDR1 SGHTA and CDR2 FQGNSA.

CDR3 amino acids: CSVVGVSETQYF. CDR3 DNA: TGCAGCGTTGTTGGGGTATCGGAGACCCAGTACTTC. The chain couples TRBV29-1 to TRBJ2-5; no clear D gene. V lost 4 bases and J 5 bases, leaving 11 bases between the germline ends. The length of the CDR3 is 12 residues. Germline values: CDR1 SQVTM, CDR2 ANQGSEA.

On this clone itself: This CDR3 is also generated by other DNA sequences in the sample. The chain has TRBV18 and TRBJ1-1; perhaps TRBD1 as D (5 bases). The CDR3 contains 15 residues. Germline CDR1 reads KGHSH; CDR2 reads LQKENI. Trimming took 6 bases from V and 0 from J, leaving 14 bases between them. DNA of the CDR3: TGTGCCAGCTCTCCCCCGGGGCGATTGAACACTGAAGCTTTCTTT. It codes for CASSPPGRLNTEAFF.

The CDR3 coding sequence is TGTGCCAGCAGCTTAGGCGGCAGGGTCTACGAGCAGTACTTC. Protein: CASSLGGRVYEQYF. This sequence joins TRBV7-4 and TRBJ2-7; possible D gene TRBD1, 5 bases. The germline V and J ends were trimmed by 1 base and 3 bases, with 10 bases remaining between them. Germline-derived CDR1 and CDR2 are SGHVT and SQSDAQ. CDR3 length: 14 residues. Variable domain in full (rest from reference TRBV7-4 and TRBJ2-7): GAGVSQSPRYKVAKRGRDVALRCDSISGHVTLYWYRQTLGQGSEVLTYSQSDAQRDKSGRPSGRFSAERPERSVSTLKIQRTEQGDSAVYLCASSLGGRVYEQYFGPGTRLTVT.

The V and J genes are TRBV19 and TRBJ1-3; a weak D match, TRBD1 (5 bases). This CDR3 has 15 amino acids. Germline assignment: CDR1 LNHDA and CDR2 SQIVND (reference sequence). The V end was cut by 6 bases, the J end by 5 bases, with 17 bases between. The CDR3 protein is CASRSRGSGRNTIYF. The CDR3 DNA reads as TGTGCCAGTAGGAGCCGGGGCTCCGGACGAAACACCATATATTTT.

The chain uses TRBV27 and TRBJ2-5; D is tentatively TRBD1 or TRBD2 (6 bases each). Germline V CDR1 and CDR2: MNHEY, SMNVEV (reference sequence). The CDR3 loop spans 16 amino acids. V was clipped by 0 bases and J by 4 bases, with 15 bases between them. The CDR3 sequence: CASSLSGGGGRETQYF. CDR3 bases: TGTGCCAGCAGTTTATCAGGGGGTGGAGGGAGAGAGACCCAGTACTTC.

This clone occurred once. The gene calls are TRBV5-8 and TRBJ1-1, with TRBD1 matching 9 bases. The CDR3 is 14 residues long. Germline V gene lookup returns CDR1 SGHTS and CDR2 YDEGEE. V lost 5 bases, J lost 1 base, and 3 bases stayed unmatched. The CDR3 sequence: CASRLTGGNTEAFF. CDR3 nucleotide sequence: TGTGCCAGCAGACTGACAGGGGGGAACACTGAAGCTTTCTTT.

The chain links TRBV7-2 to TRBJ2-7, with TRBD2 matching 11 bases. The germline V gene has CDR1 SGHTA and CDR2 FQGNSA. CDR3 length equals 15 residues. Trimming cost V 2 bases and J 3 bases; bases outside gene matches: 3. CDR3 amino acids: CASSLFSGRVYEQYF. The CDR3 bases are TGTGCCAGCAGCTTATTTAGCGGGAGGGTCTACGAGCAGTACTTC. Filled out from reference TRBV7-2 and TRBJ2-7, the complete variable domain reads GAGVSQSPSNKVTEKGKDVELRCDPISGHTALYWYRQSLGQGLEFLIYFQGNSAPDKSGLPSDRFSAERTGGSVSTLTIQRTQQEDSAVYLCASSLFSGRVYEQYFGPGTRLTVT.

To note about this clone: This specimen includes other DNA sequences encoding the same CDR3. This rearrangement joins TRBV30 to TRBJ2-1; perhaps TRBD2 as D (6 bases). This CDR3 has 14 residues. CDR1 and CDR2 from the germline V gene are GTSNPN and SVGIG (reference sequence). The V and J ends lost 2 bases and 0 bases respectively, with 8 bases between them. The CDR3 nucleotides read TGTGCCTGGAGTTCCGGGAGCTCCTACAATGAGCAGTTCTTC. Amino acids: CAWSSGSSYNEQFF.

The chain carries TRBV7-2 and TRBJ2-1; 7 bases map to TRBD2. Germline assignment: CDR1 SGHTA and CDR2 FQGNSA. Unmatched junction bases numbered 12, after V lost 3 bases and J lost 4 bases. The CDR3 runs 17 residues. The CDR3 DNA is TGTGCCAGCAGCTTGGGTGGTGGGAGGGCCCTATACAATGAGCAGTTCTTC. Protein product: CASSLGGGRALYNEQFF. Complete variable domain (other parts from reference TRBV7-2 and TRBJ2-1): GAGVSQSPSNKVTEKGKDVELRCDPISGHTALYWYRQSLGQGLEFLIYFQGNSAPDKSGLPSDRFSAERTGGSVSTLTIQRTQQEDSAVYLCASSLGGGRALYNEQFFGPGTRLTVL.

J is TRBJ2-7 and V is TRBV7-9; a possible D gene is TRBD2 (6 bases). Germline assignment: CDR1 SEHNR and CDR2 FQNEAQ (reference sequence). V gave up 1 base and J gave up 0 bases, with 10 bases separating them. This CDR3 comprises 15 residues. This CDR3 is CASSLGQTSSYEQYF. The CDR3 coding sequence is TGTGCCAGCAGCTTAGGACAGACTAGCTCCTACGAGCAGTACTTC.

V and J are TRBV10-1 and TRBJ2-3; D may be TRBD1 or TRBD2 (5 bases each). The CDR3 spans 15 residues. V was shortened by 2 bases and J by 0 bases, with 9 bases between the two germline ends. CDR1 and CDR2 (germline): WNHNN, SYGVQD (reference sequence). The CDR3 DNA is TGCGCCAGCAGTGAGCCAGGGACGAGCACAGATACGCAGTATTTT. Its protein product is CASSEPGTSTDTQYF.

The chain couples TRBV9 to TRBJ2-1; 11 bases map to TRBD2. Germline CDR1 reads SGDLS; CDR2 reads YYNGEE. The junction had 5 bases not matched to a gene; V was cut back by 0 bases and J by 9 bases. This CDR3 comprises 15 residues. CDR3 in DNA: TGTGCCAGCAGCGTAGTAGGACTAGCGGGTGGTGAGCAGTTCTTC. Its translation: CASSVVGLAGGEQFF.

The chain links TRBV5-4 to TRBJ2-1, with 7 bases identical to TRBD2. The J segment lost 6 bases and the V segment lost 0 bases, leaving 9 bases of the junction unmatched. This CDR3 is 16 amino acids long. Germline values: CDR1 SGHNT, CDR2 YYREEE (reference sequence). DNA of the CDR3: TGTGCCAGCAGCTTGGTATCGAGACTAGCTGGCAATGAGCAGTTCTTC. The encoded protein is CASSLVSRLAGNEQFF.

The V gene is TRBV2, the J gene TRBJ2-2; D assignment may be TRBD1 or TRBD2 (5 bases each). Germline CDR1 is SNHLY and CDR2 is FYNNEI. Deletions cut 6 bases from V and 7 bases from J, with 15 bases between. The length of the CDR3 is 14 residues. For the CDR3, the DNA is TGTGCCAGCAGAGACTCTTGGGACGGCGGGGAGCTGTTTTTT. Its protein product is CASRDSWDGGELFF.

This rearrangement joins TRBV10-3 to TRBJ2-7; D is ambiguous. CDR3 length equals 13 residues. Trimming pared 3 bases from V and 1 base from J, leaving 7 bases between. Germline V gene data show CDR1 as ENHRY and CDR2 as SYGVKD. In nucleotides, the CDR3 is TGTGCCATCAGTGACCACGTATCCTACGAGCAGTACTTC. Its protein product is CAISDHVSYEQYF.

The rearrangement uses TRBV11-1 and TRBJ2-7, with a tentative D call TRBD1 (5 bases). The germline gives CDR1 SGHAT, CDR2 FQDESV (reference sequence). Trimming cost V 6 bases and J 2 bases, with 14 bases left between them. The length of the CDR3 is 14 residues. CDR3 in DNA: TGTGCCAGCAGTAGGGGCTCTATCACCTACGAGCAGTACTTC. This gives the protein CASSRGSITYEQYF.